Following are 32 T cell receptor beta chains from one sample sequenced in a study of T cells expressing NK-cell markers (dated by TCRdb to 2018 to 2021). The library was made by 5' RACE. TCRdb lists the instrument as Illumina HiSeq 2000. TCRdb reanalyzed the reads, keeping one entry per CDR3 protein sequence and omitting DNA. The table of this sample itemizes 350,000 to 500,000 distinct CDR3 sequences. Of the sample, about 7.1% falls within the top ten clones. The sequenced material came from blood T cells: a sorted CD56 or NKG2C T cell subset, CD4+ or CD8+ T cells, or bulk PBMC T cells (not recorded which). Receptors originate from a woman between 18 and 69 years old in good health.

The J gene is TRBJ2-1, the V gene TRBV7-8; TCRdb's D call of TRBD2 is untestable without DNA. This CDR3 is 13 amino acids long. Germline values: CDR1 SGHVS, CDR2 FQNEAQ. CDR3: CASSFKSGGEQFF.

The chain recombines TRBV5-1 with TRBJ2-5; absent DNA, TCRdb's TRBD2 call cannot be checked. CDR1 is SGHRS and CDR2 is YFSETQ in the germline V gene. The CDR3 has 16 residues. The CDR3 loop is CASSLTSGGRQETQYF. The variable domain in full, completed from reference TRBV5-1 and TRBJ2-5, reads KAGVTQTPRYLIKTRGQQVTLSCSPISGHRSVSWYQQTPGQGLQFLFEYFSETQRNKGNFPGRFSGRQFSNSRSEMNVSTLELGDSALYLCASSLTSGGRQETQYFGPGTRLLVL.

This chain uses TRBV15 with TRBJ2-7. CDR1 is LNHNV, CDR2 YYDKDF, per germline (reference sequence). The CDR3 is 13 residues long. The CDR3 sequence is CATSRDPANEQYF.

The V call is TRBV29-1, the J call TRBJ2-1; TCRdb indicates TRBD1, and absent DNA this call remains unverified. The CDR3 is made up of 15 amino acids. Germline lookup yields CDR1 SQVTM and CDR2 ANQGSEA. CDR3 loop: CSVEGTEGPYNEQFF.

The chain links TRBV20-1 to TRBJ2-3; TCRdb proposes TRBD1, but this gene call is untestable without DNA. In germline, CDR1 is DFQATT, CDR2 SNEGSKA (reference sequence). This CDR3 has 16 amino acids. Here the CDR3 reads CSASGAPRDISDTQYF.

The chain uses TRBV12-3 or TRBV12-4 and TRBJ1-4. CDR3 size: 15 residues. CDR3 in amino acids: CASSFWPATNEKLFF.

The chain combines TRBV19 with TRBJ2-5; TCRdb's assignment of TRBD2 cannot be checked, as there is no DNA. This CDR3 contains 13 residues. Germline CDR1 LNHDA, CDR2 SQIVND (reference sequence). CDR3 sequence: CASNARLEETQYF.

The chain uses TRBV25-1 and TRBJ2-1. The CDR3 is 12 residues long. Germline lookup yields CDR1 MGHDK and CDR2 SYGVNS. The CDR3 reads CASSDSVNEQFF.

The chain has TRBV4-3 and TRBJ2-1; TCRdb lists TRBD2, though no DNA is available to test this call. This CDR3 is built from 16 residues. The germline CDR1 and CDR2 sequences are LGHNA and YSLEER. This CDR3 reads CASSQEAGGLNNEQFF.

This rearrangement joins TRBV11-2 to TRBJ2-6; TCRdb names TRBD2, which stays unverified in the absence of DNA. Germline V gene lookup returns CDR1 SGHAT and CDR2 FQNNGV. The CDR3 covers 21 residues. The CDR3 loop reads CASSLDLGLAGALSGANVLTF.

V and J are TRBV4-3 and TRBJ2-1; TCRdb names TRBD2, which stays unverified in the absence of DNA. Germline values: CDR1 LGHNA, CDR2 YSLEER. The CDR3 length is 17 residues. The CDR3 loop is CASSQGQTSGGASEQFF.

CDR3 loop: CASSPGPDEQFF. V is TRBV7-9 and J is TRBJ2-1; the TCRdb call, TRBD1, lacks DNA for checking. Germline values: CDR1 SEHNR, CDR2 FQNEAQ (reference sequence). This CDR3 spans 12 amino acids.

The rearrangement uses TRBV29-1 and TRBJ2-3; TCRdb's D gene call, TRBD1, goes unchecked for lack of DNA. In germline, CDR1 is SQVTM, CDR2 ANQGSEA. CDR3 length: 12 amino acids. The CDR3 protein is CSVGGSSDTQYF.

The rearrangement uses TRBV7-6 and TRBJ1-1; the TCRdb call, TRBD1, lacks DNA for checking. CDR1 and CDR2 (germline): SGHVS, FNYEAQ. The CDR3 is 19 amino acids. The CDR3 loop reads CASSLARSGTGYLSTEAFF.

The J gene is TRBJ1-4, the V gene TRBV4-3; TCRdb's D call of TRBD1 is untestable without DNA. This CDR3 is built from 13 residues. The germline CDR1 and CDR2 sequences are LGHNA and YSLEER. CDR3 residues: CASSQRQGEKLFF.

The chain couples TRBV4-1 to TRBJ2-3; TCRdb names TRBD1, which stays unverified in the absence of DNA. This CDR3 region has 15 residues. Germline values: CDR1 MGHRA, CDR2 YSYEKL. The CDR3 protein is CASSQDRGTTDTQYF.

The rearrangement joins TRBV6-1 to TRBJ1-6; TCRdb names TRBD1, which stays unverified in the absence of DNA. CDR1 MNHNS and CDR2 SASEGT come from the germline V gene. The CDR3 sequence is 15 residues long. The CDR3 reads CASSEGASYNSPLHF.

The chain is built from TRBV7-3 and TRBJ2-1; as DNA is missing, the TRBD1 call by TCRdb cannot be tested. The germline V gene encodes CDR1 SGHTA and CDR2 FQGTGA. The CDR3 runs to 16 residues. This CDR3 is CASSPPGQERYNEQFF.

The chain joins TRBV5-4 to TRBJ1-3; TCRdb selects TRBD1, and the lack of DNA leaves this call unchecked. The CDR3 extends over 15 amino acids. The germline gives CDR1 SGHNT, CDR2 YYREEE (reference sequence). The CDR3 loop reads CASSRTGQGRNTIYF.

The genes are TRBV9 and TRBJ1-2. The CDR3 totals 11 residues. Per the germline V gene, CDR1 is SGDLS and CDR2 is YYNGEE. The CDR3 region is CASSATWGYTF.

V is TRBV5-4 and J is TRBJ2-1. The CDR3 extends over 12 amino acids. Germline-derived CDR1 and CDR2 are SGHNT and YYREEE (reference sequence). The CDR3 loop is CASSLTSNEQFF. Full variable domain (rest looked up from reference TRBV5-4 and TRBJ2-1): ETGVTQSPTHLIKTRGQQVTLRCSSQSGHNTVSWYQQALGQGPQFIFQYYREEENGRGNFPPRFSGLQFPNYSSELNVNALELDDSALYLCASSLTSNEQFFGPGTRLTVL.

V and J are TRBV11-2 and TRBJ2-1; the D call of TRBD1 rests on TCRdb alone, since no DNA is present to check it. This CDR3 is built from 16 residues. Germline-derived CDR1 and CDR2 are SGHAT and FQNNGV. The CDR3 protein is CASRPSGRGPLNEQFF. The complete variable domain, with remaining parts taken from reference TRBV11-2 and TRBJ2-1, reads EAGVAQSPRYKIIEKRQSVAFWCNPISGHATLYWYQQILGQGPKLLIQFQNNGVVDDSQLPKDRFSAERLKGVDSTLKIQPAKLEDSAVYLCASRPSGRGPLNEQFFGPGTRLTVL.

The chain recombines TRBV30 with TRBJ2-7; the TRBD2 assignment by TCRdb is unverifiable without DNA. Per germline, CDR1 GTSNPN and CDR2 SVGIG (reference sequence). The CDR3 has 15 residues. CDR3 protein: CACNQDPRRINEQYF.

CDR3 amino acids: CAISEAETGGDQDTQYF. This sequence joins TRBV10-3 and TRBJ2-3; lacking DNA, the TRBD1 call made by TCRdb goes unchecked. Germline V gene data show CDR1 as ENHRY and CDR2 as SYGVKD. The CDR3 runs to 17 residues.

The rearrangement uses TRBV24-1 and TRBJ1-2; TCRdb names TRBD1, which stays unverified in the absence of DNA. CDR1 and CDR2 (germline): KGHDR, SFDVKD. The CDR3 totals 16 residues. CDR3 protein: CATSRRTEEGAHGYTF.

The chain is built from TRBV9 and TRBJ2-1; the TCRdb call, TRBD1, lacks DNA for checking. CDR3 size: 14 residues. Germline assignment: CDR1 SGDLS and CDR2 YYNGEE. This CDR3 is CASSSRDPTGEQFF. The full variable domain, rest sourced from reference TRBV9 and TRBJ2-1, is DSGVTQTPKHLITATGQRVTLRCSPRSGDLSVYWYQQSLDQGLQFLIQYYNGEERAKGNILERFSAQQFPDLHSELNLSSLELGDSALYFCASSSRDPTGEQFFGPGTRLTVL.

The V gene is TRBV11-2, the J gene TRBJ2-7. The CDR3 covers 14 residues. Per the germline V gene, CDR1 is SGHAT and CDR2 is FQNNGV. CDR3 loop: CASSLGYRTYEQYF.

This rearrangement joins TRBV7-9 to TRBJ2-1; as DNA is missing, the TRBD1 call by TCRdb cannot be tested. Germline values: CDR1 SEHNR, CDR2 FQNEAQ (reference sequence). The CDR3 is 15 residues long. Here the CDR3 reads CASSPPLRGDNEQFF.

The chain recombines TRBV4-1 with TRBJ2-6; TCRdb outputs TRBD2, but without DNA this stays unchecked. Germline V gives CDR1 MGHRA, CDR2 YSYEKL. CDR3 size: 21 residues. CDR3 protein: CASSQRRSGGADHPGANVLTF.

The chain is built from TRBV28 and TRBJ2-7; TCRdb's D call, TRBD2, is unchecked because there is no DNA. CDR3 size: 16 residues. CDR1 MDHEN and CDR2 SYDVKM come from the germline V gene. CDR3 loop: CASSSPRGSGTYEQYF.

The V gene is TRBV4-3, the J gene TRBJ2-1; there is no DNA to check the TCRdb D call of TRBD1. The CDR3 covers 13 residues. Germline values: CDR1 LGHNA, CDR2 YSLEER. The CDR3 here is CASSQEGGREQFF.

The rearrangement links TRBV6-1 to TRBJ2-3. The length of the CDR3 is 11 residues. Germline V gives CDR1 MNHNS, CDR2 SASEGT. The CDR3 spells CASRREDTQYF.